The 27 T cell receptor beta chains below were found in one sample sequenced in a study of tumor-infiltrating lymphocytes in primary liver carcinoma. The authors made TCR beta cDNA from approximately 500 ng total RNA with a constant-region primer. Construction of TCR beta libraries relied on three successive nested multiplex PCR rounds employing slightly modified ARM-PCR. TRBV1-TRBV30 forward primers paired with a C-beta reverse primer drove the first two PCR rounds, about 10 cycles each. In TCRdb, the multiplex PCR reads were re-called with MiXCR into one record per CDR3 protein. Of 70,000 to 75,000 distinct CDR3 sequences in the sample, 55% to 75% were seen once. Unsorted bulk tissue of roughly 18-31 mg yielded co-extracted RNA and DNA. Sequencing used liver tumor tissue from sampling region 4. Subset meaning: tumor region T4, right-lateral pole. Every receptor here comes from a man between 35 and 55 years old with primary liver carcinoma and hepatitis B virus infection.

The CDR3 DNA sequence: TGTGCCAGCAAAGGGACAGGGGGCCTCCCCGGGCAGTACTTC. It specifies CASKGTGGLPGQYF. V and J are TRBV2 and TRBJ2-7; TRBD1 aligns across 12 bases. The CDR3 runs to 14 residues. The germline CDR1 and CDR2 sequences are SNHLY and FYNNEI. With V trimmed by 7 bases and J by 9 bases, 10 bases remained unmatched.

The chain uses TRBV7-2 and TRBJ2-7, with a weak D call TRBD2 (6 bases). The CDR3 has 16 amino acids. Trimming removed 0 bases from V and 2 bases from J, with 14 bases in between. From germline, CDR1 is SGHTA and CDR2 FQGNSA. The CDR3 region has the DNA TGTGCCAGCAGCTTAGCCTCTGGCGGGGTCACCTACGAGCAGTACTTC. This encodes CASSLASGGVTYEQYF.

This clonotype came up many times. The rearrangement joins TRBV6-5 to TRBJ2-7; maybe TRBD2 (5 bases). In germline, CDR1 is MNHEY, CDR2 SVGAGI. The CDR3 totals 13 residues. V was shortened by 6 bases and J by 6 bases, with 15 bases between the two germline ends. This chain's CDR3 is CASRREPVGEQYF. CDR3 sequence (DNA): TGTGCCAGCAGGAGGGAACCCGTGGGCGAGCAGTACTTC.

Of note for this clonotype: Relative to the germline gene, one junction end is altered; a read error may explain this. V gene TRBV12-3 or TRBV12-4 combines with J gene TRBJ2-1, with D maybe TRBD2 (7 bases). The CDR3 extends over 16 amino acids. CDR3 DNA sequence: TGTGCCAGTAGTCCCCCCCTAGCGGTGGGGGGCAATGAGCTGTTCTTC. Translated: CASSPPLAVGGNELFF.

This clonotype has a handful of counts. A much larger clone differs by one base, so this may be a read error. The chain employs TRBV5-6 and TRBJ1-4; D gene unclear. The CDR3 extends over 16 amino acids. Germline V gives CDR1 SGHDT, CDR2 YYEEEE. CDR3 region: CAGSLYDLGSSEKLFF. In nucleotides, the CDR3 is TGTGCCGGCAGCCTCTATGATCTGGGATCAAGTGAAAAACTGTTTTTT.

Concerning this clonotype itself: Compared with germline, one end of the junction differs, possibly owing to a read error. The chain couples TRBV29-1 to TRBJ1-2; 7 bases line up with TRBD1. This CDR3 comprises 11 residues. CDR1 and CDR2 (germline): SQVTM, ANQGSEA. CDR3 nucleotides: TGCAGTGTTGACAGGGTTCTTGCCTACACCTTC. Protein product: CSVDRVLAYTF.

To note about this clonotype: Mismatch with germline at one junction end may stem from a read error. This chain joins TRBV7-9 and TRBJ2-7; D uncertain. This CDR3 comprises 11 residues. CDR1 and CDR2 (germline): SEHNR, FQNEAQ (reference sequence). The CDR3 spells CASNPLYERYF. CDR3 DNA: TGTGCCAGCAACCCACTCTACGAGCGGTACTTC.

The chain recombines TRBV7-6 with TRBJ1-5; D gene unclear. The CDR3 is 17 amino acids. Trimming stripped 1 base from V and 3 bases from J, with 16 bases between. Looked up from germline, CDR1 is SGHVS and CDR2 is FNYEAQ. The CDR3 DNA sequence: TGTGCCAGCAGCTTAGACCCTTACCTTACGATCAATCAGCCCCAGCATTTT. Translated, it gives CASSLDPYLTINQPQHF.

This clonotype was seen just once. Because the CDR3 is missing its conserved closing phenylalanine or tryptophan, this is likely a read error. The chain has TRBV11-2 and TRBJ2-1; TRBD2 matches 11 bases. J gave up 10 bases and V 9 bases, and 14 bases lay outside the gene matches. The germline V gene has CDR1 SGHAT and CDR2 FQNNGV. This CDR3 contains 15 residues. CDR3 region: CASGTGLAGPYEQFI. In DNA, the CDR3 is TGTGCCAGTGGAACCGGACTAGCGGGCCCCTACGAGCAGTTCATC.

A remark on this clonotype: One end of the junction is discordant with germline, which a read error may explain. The V gene is TRBV4-2, the J gene TRBJ1-4; D is perhaps TRBD1 (5 bases). Germline V lookup: CDR1 LGHNA, CDR2 YNFKEQ. The CDR3 contains 15 residues. CDR3 amino acids: CVSSQGDQGGEKLFF. The CDR3 bases are TGTGTCAGCAGCCAAGGCGACCAGGGAGGAGAAAAACTGTTTTTT.

This clonotype was counted only a few times. No conserved phenylalanine or tryptophan ends this CDR3, so it is likely a read error. The chain couples TRBV5-6 to TRBJ2-7, with 7 bases fitting TRBD1. This CDR3 has 14 amino acids. CDR1 and CDR2 (germline): SGHDT, YYEEEE. CDR3 DNA sequence: TGTACCAGCACCCGGACAGGTCAACCCTACGAGCAGTACCTC. Protein: CTSTRTGQPYEQYL.

Points on this clonotype: Because it lacks the conserved phenylalanine or tryptophan at the end, this CDR3 is likely a read error. The rearrangement links TRBV12-3 or TRBV12-4 to TRBJ1-2; TRBD1 is a possible D gene (6 bases). V lost 3 bases, J lost 8 bases, and 19 bases lay in between. CDR3 size: 15 residues. This CDR3 is CASSFDRGAPGGYTL. For the CDR3, the DNA is TGTGCCAGCAGTTTCGATCGGGGGGCGCCGGGAGGCTACACCTTA.

Comment on this clonotype: At one end, the junction sequence differs from germline, possibly due to a read error. This chain uses TRBV6-1 with TRBJ2-7; 8 nucleotides line up with TRBD2. The V gene's germline CDR1 is MNHNS and CDR2 SASEGT. The CDR3 loop spans 14 amino acids. CDR3 region: CASSEREAAYEQYF. In DNA, the CDR3 is TGTGCCAGCAGTGAGCGGGAGGCAGCCTACGAACAGTACTTC.

With regard to this clonotype: Compared with germline, one end of the junction differs, possibly owing to a read error. The chain employs TRBV4-1 and TRBJ2-1; 9 bases are shared with TRBD2. The length of the CDR3 is 16 residues. Germline V gene data show CDR1 as MGHRA and CDR2 as YSYEKL. CDR3 amino acids: CASSQVGTSGYNDQFF. For the CDR3, the DNA is TGCGCCAGCAGCCAAGTCGGAACTAGCGGGTACAATGACCAGTTCTTC.

A word on this clonotype: A much larger clone sits a single nucleotide away, making a read error possible. The chain employs TRBV5-1 and TRBJ1-1, with D uncertain. Germline CDR1 and CDR2: SGHRS and YFSETQ. CDR3 length equals 16 residues. V lost 1 base to trimming and J lost 0 bases, with 13 bases between them. CDR3 region: CASSLTVGQLNTEAFF. DNA of the CDR3: TGCGCCAGCAGCTTGACGGTCGGGCAGCTGAACACTGAAGCTTTCTTT.

This clonotype appeared many times. J is TRBJ1-1 and V is TRBV6-5; D is ambiguous. V was pared by 6 bases and J by 0 bases, with 11 bases between. There are 14 residues in the CDR3. Per germline, CDR1 MNHEY and CDR2 SVGAGI. CDR3: CASRRDQMNTEAFF. CDR3 nucleotides: TGTGCCAGCAGGAGGGATCAAATGAACACTGAAGCTTTCTTT.

As to this clonotype: One base away lies a much larger clone, so this may be a sequencing read error. The rearrangement links TRBV6-5 to TRBJ2-7; D might be TRBD1 or TRBD2, each matching 7 bases. This CDR3 spans 15 amino acids. Per germline, CDR1 MNHEY and CDR2 SVGAGI. CDR3 in amino acids: CTSRGWEGDTYEQYF. In DNA form, the CDR3 reads TGTACCAGCAGGGGGTGGGAGGGAGACACCTACGAGCAGTACTTC.

In regard to this clonotype: A junction boundary mismatches the germline segment, possibly from a read error. This rearrangement joins TRBV6-5 to TRBJ2-1; 7 bases match TRBD2. Looked up from germline, CDR1 is MNHEY and CDR2 is SVGAGI. This CDR3 is built from 15 residues. DNA of the CDR3: TGTGCTAGCAGTTACGGGCGGGGGAGTCAGGGTGAGCAGCTCTTC. Amino acid sequence: CASSYGRGSQGEQLF.

A remark on this clonotype: This likely comes from a read error, as the CDR3 has no conserved phenylalanine or tryptophan at its end. V usage is TRBV29-1 and J usage is TRBJ2-2; D remains unclear. This CDR3 has 11 residues. CDR1 is SQVTM, CDR2 ANQGSEA, per germline. The V end was cut by 4 bases, the J end by 7 bases, with 7 bases between. The CDR3 sequence is CSVVELGELFI. The CDR3 region has the DNA TGCAGCGTTGTAGAACTCGGGGAGCTGTTTATT.

The table lists this clonotype with many counts. The chain uses TRBV28 and TRBJ1-4; D might be TRBD1 (6 bases). V was pared by 5 bases and J by 8 bases, with 15 bases between. CDR1 is MDHEN and CDR2 is SYDVKM in the germline V gene. The CDR3 spans 14 residues. This CDR3 reads CASSKTGLEEKLFF. The CDR3 DNA reads TGTGCCAGCAGTAAAACAGGGTTGGAAGAAAAACTGTTTTTT. The whole variable domain, remainder taken from reference TRBV28 and TRBJ1-4, is DVKVTQSSRYLVKRTGEKVFLECVQDMDHENMFWYRQDPGLGLRLIYFSYDVKMKEKGDIPEGYSVSREKKERFSLILESASTNQTSMYLCASSKTGLEEKLFFGSGTQLSVL.

A remark on this clonotype: A junction boundary mismatches the germline segment, possibly from a read error. The chain joins TRBV4-1 to TRBJ2-1; D unclear. Per germline, CDR1 MGHRA and CDR2 YSYEKL. There are 13 residues in the CDR3. The CDR3 loop is CASSQGPHSEEFF. The CDR3 nucleotides read TGCGCCAGCAGCCAAGGGCCCCACAGTGAGGAGTTCTTT.

In the case of this clonotype: Here the CDR3 omits its conserved ending phenylalanine or tryptophan, so a read error is the likely source. J is TRBJ1-2 and V is TRBV29-1; D unclear. The germline gives CDR1 SQVTM, CDR2 ANQGSEA. The CDR3 is 12 residues long. Trimming pared 2 bases from V and 2 bases from J, leaving 6 bases between. DNA for the CDR3: TGCAGCGTTGAATGGGGAAACTATGGCTACACCTCT. This codes for CSVEWGNYGYTS.

Details on this clonotype: Mismatch with germline at one junction end may stem from a read error. The rearrangement links TRBV11-2 to TRBJ2-7; a possible D gene is TRBD1 (5 bases). The CDR3 loop spans 14 amino acids. CDR1 is SGHAT, CDR2 FQNNGV, per germline. The CDR3 DNA is TGCGCCAGCAGCTTAACTGACAGTGCCCACGAGCAGTACTTC. Encoded protein: CASSLTDSAHEQYF.

Comments on this clonotype: The final CDR3 position lacks the conserved phenylalanine or tryptophan, pointing to a likely read error. The chain couples TRBV6-6 to TRBJ2-7, with 10 bases lining up with TRBD1. Germline V gene lookup returns CDR1 MNHNY and CDR2 SVGAGI (reference sequence). With V trimmed by 5 bases and J by 5 bases, 3 bases remained unmatched. The CDR3 extends over 13 amino acids. The chain's CDR3 is CASSGDRGHEQYI. The DNA for the CDR3 is TGTGCCAGCAGTGGAGACAGGGGGCACGAGCAGTACATC.

This clonotype showed up many times. The chain recombines TRBV6-5 with TRBJ2-7; 8 nucleotides match TRBD1. CDR3 length equals 12 residues. The germline V gene encodes CDR1 MNHEY and CDR2 SVGAGI. V gave up 8 bases and J gave up 5 bases; unmatched junction bases: 5. In DNA, the CDR3 is TGTGCCAGCGGGGACAGGTCGGACGAGCAGTACTTC. Its protein product is CASGDRSDEQYF.

The chain uses TRBV5-6 and TRBJ1-3; possibly TRBD1 for D (5 bases). Trimming removed 7 bases from V and 4 bases from J, with 15 bases in between. CDR3 size: 14 residues. Germline values: CDR1 SGHDT, CDR2 YYEEEE. This CDR3 is CASGLEGAGNTIYF. DNA for the CDR3: TGTGCCAGCGGCCTGGAAGGGGCGGGAAACACCATATATTTT.

This clonotype was counted a few times. The gene calls are TRBV6-6 and TRBJ2-7, with a possible D match to TRBD1 (6 bases). Germline V gene data show CDR1 as MNHNY and CDR2 as SVGAGI (reference sequence). V was cut by 5 bases and J by 6 bases, with 26 bases left in between. There are 17 residues in the CDR3. This CDR3 is CASSPLPGTIVDAEQYF. Here the CDR3 DNA reads TGTGCCAGCAGTCCGCTACCCGGGACAATCGTTGACGCCGAGCAGTACTTC.